Following are 6 T cell receptor beta chains from one sample sequenced in a study of blood T cell repertoires in COVID-19. Profiling relied on immunoSEQ multiplex PCR, and the TCRdb table lists in-frame clones only, not all of them. Of 200,000 to 250,000 clones in the sample, 70% to 90% were seen once. The sequenced material came from PBMCs or T cells enriched from blood (not recorded which). These receptors were taken from a man younger than 40 who had recovered from COVID-19.

This clone has only a few counts. The chain has TRBV21-1 and TRBJ1-2; TRBD1 is taken as the D call from the table, unchecked against the DNA. TRBV21-1 is a documented pseudogene. The CDR3 contains 16 residues. The CDR3 reads CAQLRANRGPQGGYTF. CDR3 sequence (DNA): TGTGCCCAGCTCCGCGCGAACAGGGGGCCCCAGGGAGGCTACACCTTC.

There are a few counts of this clone. The chain links TRBV15 to TRBJ2-7; tentatively, D is TRBD2 (6 bases). The germline gives CDR1 LNHNV, CDR2 YYDKDF (reference sequence). This CDR3 contains 16 residues. The V gene lost 0 bases and the J gene lost 4 bases, with 16 bases spanning the gap. CDR3 DNA: TGTGCCACCAGCAGAGATCTCACTACTAGCCAATACGAGCAGTACTTC. The encoded protein is CATSRDLTTSQYEQYF.

The chain employs TRBV7-8 and TRBJ2-5; D gene ambiguous. Per germline, CDR1 SGHVS and CDR2 FQNEAQ. Trimming removed 1 base at V and 4 bases at J, with 13 bases between. The length of the CDR3 is 15 residues. CDR3 coding DNA: TGTGCCAGCAGCTTAGGTTATTCGACAACAGAGACCCAGTACTTC. Residues: CASSLGYSTTETQYF.

The chain joins TRBV6-5 to TRBJ1-1; maybe TRBD1 (5 bases). Germline CDR1 and CDR2: MNHEY and SVGAGI. Trimming cost V 6 bases and J 1 base, with 9 bases left between them. The length of the CDR3 is 13 residues. The CDR3 DNA sequence: TGTGCCAGCAGCGCAGACAGGAACACTGAAGCTTTCTTT. It translates to CASSADRNTEAFF.

This clone was seen only once. This chain joins TRBV3-1 (or the pseudogene TRBV3-2) and TRBJ2-7, with 8 positions matching TRBD2. V gave up 0 bases and J gave up 6 bases; unmatched junction bases: 10. In germline, CDR1 is LGHDT, CDR2 YNNKEL (reference sequence). The CDR3 covers 16 residues. The CDR3 region is CASSQDRGTRRGEQYF. The CDR3 DNA reads as TGTGCCAGCAGCCAAGATCGGGGGACTAGAAGGGGCGAGCAGTACTTC.

The chain recombines TRBV6-5 with TRBJ2-1; 8 bases are a match to TRBD2. Per germline, CDR1 MNHEY and CDR2 SVGAGI. The CDR3 runs to 15 residues. Trimming cost V 5 bases and J 4 bases; bases outside gene matches: 7. For the CDR3, the DNA is TGTGCCAGCAGTACAAGCGGGAGTCCGTACAATGAGCAGTTCTTC. Its protein is CASSTSGSPYNEQFF.